A selection of T cell receptor beta chains follows, all from one sample in a study of T cells after posttransplantation cyclophosphamide. TCRdb's copy holds only in-frame clones and misses some; the assay was immunoSEQ multiplex PCR. The sample lists under 2,500 clones, about 76% seen once, with roughly 7.6% in the top ten. This material consisted of PBMCs, taken nearly 35 days after a stem cell transplant with posttransplant cyclophosphamide. These receptor sequences come from a male patient in his fifties who received an allogeneic stem cell transplant from a related donor and was CMV-positive. The graft donor may be the source of some T cells. Each CDR3 is given with its conserved first and last residue. Each record gives: V gene, J gene, D gene, clone size, CDR3 DNA, CDR3 protein. D genes are given only for firm matches. A row's size may be missing; if present it is once, few, many or a size class.

TRBV10-3	TRBJ2-3	TRBD2	NA	TGTGCCATCAGTGAGTGGCTAGCGGGAGGCACAGATACGCAGTATTTT	CAISEWLAGGTDTQYF
TRBV7-6	TRBJ2-2	TRBD2	NA	TGTGCCAGCAGCTCCGGACTAGCGGGGGGACTTAGCACCGGGGAGCTGTTTTTT	CASSSGLAGGLSTGELFF
TRBV27	TRBJ1-6	NA	few	TGTGCCAGCAGTCAGCCCGGGACAAAATACTATAATTCACCCCTCCACTTT	CASSQPGTKYYNSPLHF
TRBV10-3	TRBJ2-1	NA	NA	TGTGCCATCAGTGAGAGAGGGTTGGCGTACAATGAGCAGTTCTTC	CAISERGLAYNEQFF
TRBV13	TRBJ2-1	TRBD2	NA	TGTGCCAGCAGGTTGGGGAGGGTATCCTACAATGAGCAGTTCTTC	CASRLGRVSYNEQFF
TRBV2	TRBJ2-7	TRBD2	NA	TGTGCCAGCAGGGGACTAGCGGGATCTCTTGAGCAGTACTTC	CASRGLAGSLEQYF
TRBV28	TRBJ2-1	NA	NA	TGTGCCAGCACCCTCTGGGCGGGGCTTGGGTCCTACAATGAGCAGTTCTTC	CASTLWAGLGSYNEQFF
TRBV7-9	TRBJ1-4	NA	NA	TGTGCCAGCAGCCGTTGGGGGGAGGCCCTAAATGAAAAACTGTTTTTT	CASSRWGEALNEKLFF
TRBV2	TRBJ1-1	TRBD1	large	TGTGCCAGCAGTGAGTTACAGGGGGCGGGTCAGACTGAAGCTTTCTTT	CASSELQGAGQTEAFF
TRBV5-1	TRBJ2-2	TRBD1	NA	TGCGCCAGCAGCTTGGAAAGGGGGCTATCGAACACCGGGGAGCTGTTTTTT	CASSLERGLSNTGELFF
TRBV2	TRBJ1-2	NA	NA	TGTGCCAGCATGGGGCAACCGGGACACCTTAACTATGGCTACACCTTC	CASMGQPGHLNYGYTF
TRBV7-9	TRBJ2-5	NA	NA	TGTGCCAGCAGCCCCAGGACTCCTCAAGAGACCCAGTACTTC	CASSPRTPQETQYF
TRBV10-3	TRBJ2-5	TRBD2	few	TGTGCCATCAGTGAGTCGAAAGGCGGGAGTAGTTTAGAGACCCAGTACTTC	CAISESKGGSSLETQYF
TRBV9	TRBJ2-2	NA	NA	TGTGCCAGCAGCGTCTTGGGGGACTCGACCGGGGAGCTGTTTTTT	CASSVLGDSTGELFF
TRBV5-4	TRBJ1-6	NA	NA	TGTGCCAGCAGCTTTAGTCAGGGGTCCCAAGATTCACCCCTCCACTTT	CASSFSQGSQDSPLHF
TRBV2	TRBJ2-7	NA	NA	TGTGCCAGCAGTGAATCCGCGCGGCCGTCCTACGAGCAGTACTTC	CASSESARPSYEQYF
TRBV11-2	TRBJ2-7	TRBD2	NA	TGTGCCAGCAGCCCACTCCACCGGGGGGGGTACGAGCAGTACTTC	CASSPLHRGGYEQYF
TRBV29-1	TRBJ2-2	NA	once	TGCAGCGTAATAGGACAGTTCACCGGGGAGCTGTTTTTT	CSVIGQFTGELFF
TRBV9	TRBJ1-3	TRBD1	NA	TGTGCCAGCAGCGTAGAAGGGGGCAGGAACACCATATATTTT	CASSVEGGRNTIYF
TRBV4-2	TRBJ2-3	TRBD2	NA	TGTGCCAGGTGGGGGACTAGCGGGAGTGACACAGATACGCAGTATTTT	CARWGTSGSDTDTQYF
TRBV19	TRBJ1-5	NA	NA	TGTGCCAGTAGTCCGACATATTATCAGCCCCAGCATTTT	CASSPTYYQPQHF
TRBV5-6	TRBJ2-7	TRBD1	NA	TGTGCCAGCAGCTTCATAGGGGGCCCCTACGAGCAGTACTTC	CASSFIGGPYEQYF
TRBV7-2	TRBJ1-2	TRBD1	NA	TGTGCCAGCAGCATAACTGCGACAGGGTCGTCTTTTGGCTACACCTTC	CASSITATGSSFGYTF
TRBV14	TRBJ1-2	TRBD1	few	TGTGCCAGCAGCCAAACCCTGACAGGGGGCAACTATGGCTACACCTTC	CASSQTLTGGNYGYTF
TRBV4-1	TRBJ2-7	TRBD1	NA	TGCGCCAGCAGCCAGCGCTCAGGGGGCTTTTACGAGCAGTACTTC	CASSQRSGGFYEQYF
TRBV5-1	TRBJ2-7	TRBD1	NA	TGCGCCAGCAGCTTATACAGGGGGATCTACGAGCAGTACTTC	CASSLYRGIYEQYF
TRBV7-9	TRBJ1-3	NA	NA	TGTGCCAGCAGCTTAGGTGGCGGATCTGGAAACACCATATATTTT	CASSLGGGSGNTIYF
TRBV7-9	TRBJ1-2	NA	NA	TGTGCCAGCAGCTTAGGGGGAGTACATGGCTACACCTTC	CASSLGGVHGYTF
TRBV29-1	TRBJ2-3	NA	NA	TGCAGCGCCAAGGGACAATTCACAGATACGCAGTATTTT	CSAKGQFTDTQYF
TRBV5-4	TRBJ2-1	TRBD1	NA	TGTGCCAGCAGCGGCGCAGGGGGCGAGTGGAATGAGCAGTTCTTC	CASSGAGGEWNEQFF
TRBV7-8	TRBJ1-1	NA	NA	TGTGCCAGCAGCTCGACCAGGGGGAACACTGAAGCTTTCTTT	CASSSTRGNTEAFF
TRBV7-2	TRBJ2-2	TRBD1	NA	TGTGCCAGCAGCCCCCGGGACAGGGTCACCGGGGAGCTGTTTTTT	CASSPRDRVTGELFF
TRBV11-2	TRBJ1-2	TRBD1	once	TGTGCCAGCAGCTCTCGGACAGGGACCAACTATGGCTACACCTTC	CASSSRTGTNYGYTF
TRBV7-9	TRBJ2-3	NA	few	TGTGCCAGCAGCTTAGAGGGGCAGACAGATACGCAGTATTTT	CASSLEGQTDTQYF
TRBV4-1	TRBJ1-1	TRBD1	NA	TGCGCCAGCAGCCAAATAGGGGGCCTCAGCCCTGAAGCTTTCTTT	CASSQIGGLSPEAFF
TRBV7-7	TRBJ2-5	TRBD1	NA	TGTGCTAGCAGCGAGACAGGGCGCGAGACCCAGTACTTC	CASSETGRETQYF
TRBV5-1	TRBJ1-5	TRBD1	NA	TGCGCCAGCAGCTGGGGGGACAGGGAAACCCCTGATCAGCCCCAGCATTTT	CASSWGDRETPDQPQHF
TRBV27	TRBJ2-7	NA	NA	TGTGCCAGCAGTTTGGGCGGGTTCTACGAGCAGTACTTC	CASSLGGFYEQYF
TRBV2	TRBJ2-1	TRBD2	NA	TGTGCCAGCAGTGAAGAGACTAGCGGCCCCTACAATGAGCAGTTCTTC	CASSEETSGPYNEQFF
TRBV13	TRBJ1-1	TRBD1	once	TGTGCCAGCAGCTTCTTACAGGGGGAAGGAAACACTGAAGCTTTCTTT	CASSFLQGEGNTEAFF
TRBV7-9	TRBJ1-2	TRBD1	NA	TGTGCCAGCAGCCCTCCAGGGGGCGTCTATGGCTACACCTTC	CASSPPGGVYGYTF